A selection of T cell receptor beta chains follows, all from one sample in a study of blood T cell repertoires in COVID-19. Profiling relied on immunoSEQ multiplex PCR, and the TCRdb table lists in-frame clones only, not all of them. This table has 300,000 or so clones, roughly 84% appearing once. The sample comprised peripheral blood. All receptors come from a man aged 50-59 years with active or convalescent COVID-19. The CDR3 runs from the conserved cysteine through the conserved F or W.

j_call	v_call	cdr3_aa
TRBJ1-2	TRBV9	CASSAFAPGGRNYGYTF
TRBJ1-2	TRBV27	CASSFTGSRSYNYGYTF
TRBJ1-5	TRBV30	CAYQTTGADQPQHF
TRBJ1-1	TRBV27	CASSAHRGELTEAFF
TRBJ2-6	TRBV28	CASSPQTGSGGANVLTF
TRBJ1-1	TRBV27	CASSLRVGYTEAFF
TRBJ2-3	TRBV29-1	CSVGLARDTQYF
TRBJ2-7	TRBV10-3	CAISESVADYEQYF
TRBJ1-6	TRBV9	CASSPELRASYNSPLHF
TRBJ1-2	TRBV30	CAWSVLPIYGYTF
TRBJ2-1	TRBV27	CASSYRGPLSYNEQFF
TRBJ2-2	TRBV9	CASSVGTVNTGELFF
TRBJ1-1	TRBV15	CATSRDYVGGNTEAFF
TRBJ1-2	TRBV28	CATRAAPTVIGYTF
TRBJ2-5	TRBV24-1	CATSDLSGGPGGQYF
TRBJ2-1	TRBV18	CASSPRTDNEQFF
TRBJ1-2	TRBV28	CASSPVPGDYGYTF
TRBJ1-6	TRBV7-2	CASSSSSYNSPLHF
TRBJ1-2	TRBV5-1	CASSSGTGTRFGYTF
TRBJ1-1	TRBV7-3	CASSRPGMNTEAFF
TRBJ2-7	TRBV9	CASSVGLQGAYEQYF
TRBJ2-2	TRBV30	CAWSPLQWRRSNTGELFF